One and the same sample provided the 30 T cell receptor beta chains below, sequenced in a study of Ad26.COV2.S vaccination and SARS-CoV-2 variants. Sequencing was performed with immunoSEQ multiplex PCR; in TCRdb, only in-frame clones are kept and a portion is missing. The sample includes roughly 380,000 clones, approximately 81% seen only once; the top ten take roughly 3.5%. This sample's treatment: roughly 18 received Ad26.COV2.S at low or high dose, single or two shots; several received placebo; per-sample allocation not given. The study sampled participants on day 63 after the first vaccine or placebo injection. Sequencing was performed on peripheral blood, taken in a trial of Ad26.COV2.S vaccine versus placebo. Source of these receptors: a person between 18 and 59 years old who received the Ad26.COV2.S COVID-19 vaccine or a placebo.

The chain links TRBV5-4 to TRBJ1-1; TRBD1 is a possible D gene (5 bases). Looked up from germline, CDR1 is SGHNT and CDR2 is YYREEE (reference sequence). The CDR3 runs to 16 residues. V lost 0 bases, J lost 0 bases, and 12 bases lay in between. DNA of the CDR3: TGTGCCAGCAGCTTGGCCGTGGGACGGATGAACACTGAAGCTTTCTTT. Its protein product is CASSLAVGRMNTEAFF.

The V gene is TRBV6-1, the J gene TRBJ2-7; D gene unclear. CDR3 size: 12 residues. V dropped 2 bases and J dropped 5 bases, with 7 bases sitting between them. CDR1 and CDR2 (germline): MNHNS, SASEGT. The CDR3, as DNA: TGTGCCAGCAGTGAATATAAACACGAGCAGTACTTC. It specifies CASSEYKHEQYF.

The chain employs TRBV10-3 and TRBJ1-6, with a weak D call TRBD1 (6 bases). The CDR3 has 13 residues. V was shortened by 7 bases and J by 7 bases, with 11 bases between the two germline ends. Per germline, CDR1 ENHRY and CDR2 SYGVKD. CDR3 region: CAIKGEENSPLHF. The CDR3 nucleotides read TGTGCCATCAAGGGGGAAGAGAATTCACCCCTCCACTTT.

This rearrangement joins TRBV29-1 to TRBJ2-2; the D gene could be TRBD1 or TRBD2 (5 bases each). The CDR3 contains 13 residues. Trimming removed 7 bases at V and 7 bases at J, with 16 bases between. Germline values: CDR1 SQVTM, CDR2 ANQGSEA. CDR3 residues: CSAETGGGGELFF. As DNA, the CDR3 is TGCAGCGCAGAGACTGGGGGTGGCGGGGAGCTGTTTTTT.

The CDR3 coding sequence is TGTGCCAGCAGTTACAGCGTCTACCCCGAGGCGGAGCAGTTCTTC. It codes for CASSYSVYPEAEQFF. This chain uses TRBV28 with TRBJ2-1; no definite D call. CDR1 and CDR2 (germline): MDHEN, SYDVKM. The CDR3 loop spans 15 amino acids. V was clipped by 4 bases and J by 10 bases, with 20 bases between them.

The CDR3 sequence is CASSPSAGVGQPQHF. CDR3 DNA sequence: TGTGCCAGCAGCCCCAGCGCGGGGGTGGGGCAGCCCCAGCATTTT. V gene TRBV7-2 combines with J gene TRBJ1-5, with D perhaps TRBD1 (5 bases). This CDR3 has 15 amino acids. Germline CDR1 reads SGHTA; CDR2 reads FQGNSA. The V gene lost 5 bases and the J gene lost 7 bases, with 18 bases spanning the gap.

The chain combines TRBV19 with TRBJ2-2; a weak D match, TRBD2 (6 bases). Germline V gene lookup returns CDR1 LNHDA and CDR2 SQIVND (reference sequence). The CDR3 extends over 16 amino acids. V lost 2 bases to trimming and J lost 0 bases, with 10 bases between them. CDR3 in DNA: TGTGCCAGTAGTATACGGGAGAATACGAACACCGGGGAGCTGTTTTTT. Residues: CASSIRENTNTGELFF. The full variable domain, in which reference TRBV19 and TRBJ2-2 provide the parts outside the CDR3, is DGGITQSPKYLFRKEGQNVTLSCEQNLNHDAMYWYRQDPGQGLRLIYYSQIVNDFQKGDIAEGYSVSREKKESFPLTVTSAQKNPTAFYLCASSIRENTNTGELFFGEGSRLTVL.

CDR3 in amino acids: CASSYGSRLAGEEYEQYF. The CDR3 coding sequence is TGTGCCAGCAGTTACGGTTCCCGACTAGCGGGGGAGGAGTACGAGCAGTACTTC. The V gene is TRBV6-2 or TRBV6-3, the J gene TRBJ2-7, with 12 bases matching TRBD2. Germline-derived CDR1 and CDR2 are MNHEY and SVGEGT. The trim removed 2 bases at V and 4 bases at J, leaving 12 bases unmatched. There are 18 residues in the CDR3.

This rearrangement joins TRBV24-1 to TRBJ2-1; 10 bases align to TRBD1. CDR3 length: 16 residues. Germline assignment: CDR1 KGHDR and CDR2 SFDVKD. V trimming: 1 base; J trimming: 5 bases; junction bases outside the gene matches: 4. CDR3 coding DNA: TGTGCCACCAGTGATTTCGGACAGGGGGGTGACAATGAGCAGTTCTTC. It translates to CATSDFGQGGDNEQFF.

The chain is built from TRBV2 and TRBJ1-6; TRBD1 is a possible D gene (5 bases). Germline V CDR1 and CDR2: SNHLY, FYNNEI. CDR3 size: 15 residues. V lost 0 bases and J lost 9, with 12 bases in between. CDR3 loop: CASSEAGTGFSPLHF. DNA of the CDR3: TGTGCCAGCAGTGAAGCCGGGACCGGTTTTTCACCCCTCCACTTT.

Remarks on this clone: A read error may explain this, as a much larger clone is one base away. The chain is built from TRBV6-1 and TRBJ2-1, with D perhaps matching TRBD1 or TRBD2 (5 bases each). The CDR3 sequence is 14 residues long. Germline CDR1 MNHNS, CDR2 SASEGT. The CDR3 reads CASSEEGTTNGQFF. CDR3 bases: TGTGCCAGCAGTGAAGAGGGGACGACGAATGGGCAGTTCTTC.

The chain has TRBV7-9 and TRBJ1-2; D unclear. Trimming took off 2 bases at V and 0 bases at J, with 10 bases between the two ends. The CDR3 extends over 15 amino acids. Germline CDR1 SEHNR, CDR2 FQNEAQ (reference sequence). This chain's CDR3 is CASSLLAGTNYGYTF. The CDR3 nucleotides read TGTGCCAGCAGCTTATTAGCCGGGACTAACTATGGCTACACCTTC.

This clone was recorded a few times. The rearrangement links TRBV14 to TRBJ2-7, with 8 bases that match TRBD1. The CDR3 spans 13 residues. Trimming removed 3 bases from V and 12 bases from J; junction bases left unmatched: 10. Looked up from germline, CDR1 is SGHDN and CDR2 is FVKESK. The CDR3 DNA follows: TGTGCCAGCAGCCAGGACAGACAGGGGATAAGGTACTTC. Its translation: CASSQDRQGIRYF.

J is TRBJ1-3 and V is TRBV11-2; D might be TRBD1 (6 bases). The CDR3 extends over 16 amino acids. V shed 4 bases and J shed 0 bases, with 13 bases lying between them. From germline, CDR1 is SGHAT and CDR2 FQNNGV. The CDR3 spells CASSSIQGNSGNTIYF. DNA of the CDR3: TGTGCCAGCAGCTCGATACAGGGAAACTCTGGAAACACCATATATTTT.

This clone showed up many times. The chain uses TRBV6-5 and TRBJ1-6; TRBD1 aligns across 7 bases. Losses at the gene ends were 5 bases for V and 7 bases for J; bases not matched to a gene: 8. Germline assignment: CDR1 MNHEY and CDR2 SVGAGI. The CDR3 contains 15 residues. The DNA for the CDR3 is TGTGCCAGCAGTCCGCCTGGGACAGAGAATTCACCCCTCCACTTT. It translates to CASSPPGTENSPLHF.

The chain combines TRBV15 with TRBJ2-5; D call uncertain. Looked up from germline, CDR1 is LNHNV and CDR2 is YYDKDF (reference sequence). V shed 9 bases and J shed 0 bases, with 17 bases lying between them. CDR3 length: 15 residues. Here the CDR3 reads CATQSPTDYQETQYF. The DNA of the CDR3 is TGTGCCACACAAAGTCCGACGGATTACCAAGAGACCCAGTACTTC.

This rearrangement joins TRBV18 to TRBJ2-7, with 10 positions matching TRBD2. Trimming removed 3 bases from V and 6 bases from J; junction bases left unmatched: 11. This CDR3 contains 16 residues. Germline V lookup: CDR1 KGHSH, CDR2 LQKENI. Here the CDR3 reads CASSPDRAGGGGEQYF. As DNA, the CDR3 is TGTGCCAGCTCACCGGACAGAGCGGGAGGGGGAGGCGAGCAGTACTTC.

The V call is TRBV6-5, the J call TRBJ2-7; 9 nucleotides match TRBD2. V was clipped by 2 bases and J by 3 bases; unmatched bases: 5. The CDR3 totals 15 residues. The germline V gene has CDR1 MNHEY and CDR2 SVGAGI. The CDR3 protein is CASSYGTSFYYEQYF. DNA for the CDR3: TGTGCCAGCAGTTACGGGACTAGCTTCTACTACGAGCAGTACTTC.

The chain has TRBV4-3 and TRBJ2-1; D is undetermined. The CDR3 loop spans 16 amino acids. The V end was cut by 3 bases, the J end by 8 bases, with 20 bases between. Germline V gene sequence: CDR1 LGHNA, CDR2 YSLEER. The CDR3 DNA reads TGCGCCAGCAGCCACGAACCGCTTGGGCTAATCCATGAGCAGTTCTTC. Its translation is CASSHEPLGLIHEQFF.

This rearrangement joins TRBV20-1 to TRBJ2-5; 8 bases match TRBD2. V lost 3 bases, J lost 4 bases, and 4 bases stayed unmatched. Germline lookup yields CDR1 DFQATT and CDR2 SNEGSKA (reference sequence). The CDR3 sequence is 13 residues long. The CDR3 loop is CSASLLAAETQYF. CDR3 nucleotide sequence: TGCAGTGCTAGTCTACTAGCGGCAGAGACCCAGTACTTC.

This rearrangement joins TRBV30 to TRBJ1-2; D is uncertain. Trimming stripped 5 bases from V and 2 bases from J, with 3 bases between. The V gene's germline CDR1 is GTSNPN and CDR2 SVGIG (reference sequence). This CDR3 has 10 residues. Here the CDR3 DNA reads TGTGCCTGGGTGAACTATGGCTACACCTTC. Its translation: CAWVNYGYTF.

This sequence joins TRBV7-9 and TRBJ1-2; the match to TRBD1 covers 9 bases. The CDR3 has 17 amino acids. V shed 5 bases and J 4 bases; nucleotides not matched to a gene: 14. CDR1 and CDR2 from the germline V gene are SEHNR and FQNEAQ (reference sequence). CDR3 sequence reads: CASSIPDAPGQGYGYTF. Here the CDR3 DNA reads TGTGCCAGCAGCATACCTGACGCTCCGGGACAGGGCTATGGCTACACCTTC.

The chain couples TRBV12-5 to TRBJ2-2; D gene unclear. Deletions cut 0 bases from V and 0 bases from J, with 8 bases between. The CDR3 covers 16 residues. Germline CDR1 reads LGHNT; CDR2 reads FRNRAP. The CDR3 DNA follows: TGTGCTAGTGGTTTGGTAACAGACGCGAACACCGGGGAGCTGTTTTTT. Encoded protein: CASGLVTDANTGELFF.

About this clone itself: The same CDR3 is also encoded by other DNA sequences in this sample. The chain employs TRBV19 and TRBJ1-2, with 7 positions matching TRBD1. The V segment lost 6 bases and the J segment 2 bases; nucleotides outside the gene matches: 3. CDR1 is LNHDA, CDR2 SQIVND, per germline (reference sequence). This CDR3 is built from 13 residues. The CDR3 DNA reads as TGTGCCAGTAGCCGGACAGGAAACTATGGCTACACCTTC. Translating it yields CASSRTGNYGYTF.

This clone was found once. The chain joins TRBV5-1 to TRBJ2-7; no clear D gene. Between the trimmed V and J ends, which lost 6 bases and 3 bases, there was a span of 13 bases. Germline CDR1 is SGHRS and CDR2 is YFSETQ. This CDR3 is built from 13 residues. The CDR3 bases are TGCGCCAGCAACTATAGGCCAAACTACGAGCAGTACTTC. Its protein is CASNYRPNYEQYF. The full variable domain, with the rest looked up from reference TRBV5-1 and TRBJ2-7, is KAGVTQTPRYLIKTRGQQVTLSCSPISGHRSVSWYQQTPGQGLQFLFEYFSETQRNKGNFPGRFSGRQFSNSRSEMNVSTLELGDSALYLCASNYRPNYEQYFGPGTRLTVT.

In DNA form, the CDR3 reads TGTGCCAGCAGTTCAATTTTGTTCGCAAAGGACGACACAGATACGCAGTATTTT. Translation: CASSSILFAKDDTDTQYF. The chain joins TRBV27 to TRBJ2-3; D is ambiguous. CDR3 length: 18 amino acids. Germline V gene data show CDR1 as MNHEY and CDR2 as SMNVEV (reference sequence). Trimming removed 4 bases from V and 2 bases from J, with 22 bases in between.

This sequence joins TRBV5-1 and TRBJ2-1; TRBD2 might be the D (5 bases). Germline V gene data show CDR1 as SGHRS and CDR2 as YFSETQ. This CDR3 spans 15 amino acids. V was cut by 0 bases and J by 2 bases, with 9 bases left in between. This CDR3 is CASSLGYGAYNEQFF. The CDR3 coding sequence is TGCGCCAGCAGCTTGGGGTACGGGGCCTACAATGAGCAGTTCTTC.

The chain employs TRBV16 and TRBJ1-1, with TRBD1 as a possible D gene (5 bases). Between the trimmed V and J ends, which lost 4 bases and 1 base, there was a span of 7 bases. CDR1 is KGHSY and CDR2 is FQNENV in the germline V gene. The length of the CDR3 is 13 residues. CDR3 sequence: CASSRGQNTEAFF. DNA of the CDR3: TGTGCCAGCAGCCGCGGACAGAACACTGAAGCTTTCTTT.

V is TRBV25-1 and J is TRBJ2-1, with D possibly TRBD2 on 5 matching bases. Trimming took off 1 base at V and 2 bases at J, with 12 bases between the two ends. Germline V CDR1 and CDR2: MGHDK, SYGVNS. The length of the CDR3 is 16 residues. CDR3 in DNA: TGTGCCAGCAGTGAATGGGGTTCCGGGGCCTACAATGAGCAGTTCTTC. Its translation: CASSEWGSGAYNEQFF.

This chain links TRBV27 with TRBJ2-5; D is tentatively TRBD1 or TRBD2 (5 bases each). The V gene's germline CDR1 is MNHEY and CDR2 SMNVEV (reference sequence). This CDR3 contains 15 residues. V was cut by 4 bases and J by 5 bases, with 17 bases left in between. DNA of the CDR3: TGTGCCAGCAGTTCGAGAGGGACGGTGGGGGAGACCCAGTACTTC. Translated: CASSSRGTVGETQYF.